This T cell receptor (beta chain) derives from a study of blood T cell repertoires in COVID-19. Across the whole study: Whether acute or convalescent, the COVID-19 samples came from the United States, Italy and Spain.

In the original processing: Estimation of nucleated cell counts was performed using reference gene primer amplification. This table comes from immunoSEQ multiplex PCR, and its TCRdb copy is limited to in-frame clones, with some not included. V and J calls and clone size are copied from that table; D and trimming were computed from the DNA. The sample yields 350,000 or so clones, 88% seen once. Followed longitudinally, the Seattle patients had been enrolled during active infection. This TCR came from a woman aged 25 to 39 with COVID-19, enrolled during active disease. The material sequenced was peripheral blood.

The CDR3 sequence is CSVPEGANEAFF. For the CDR3, the DNA is TGCAGCGTCCCCGAGGGGGCCAATGAAGCTTTCTTT. The chain employs TRBV29-1 and TRBJ1-1, with 7 bases fitting TRBD1. CDR1 and CDR2 (germline): SQVTM, ANQGSEA. Germline trimming cut 6 bases from V and 7 bases from J; bases unmatched to any gene: 8. The CDR3 loop spans 12 amino acids.